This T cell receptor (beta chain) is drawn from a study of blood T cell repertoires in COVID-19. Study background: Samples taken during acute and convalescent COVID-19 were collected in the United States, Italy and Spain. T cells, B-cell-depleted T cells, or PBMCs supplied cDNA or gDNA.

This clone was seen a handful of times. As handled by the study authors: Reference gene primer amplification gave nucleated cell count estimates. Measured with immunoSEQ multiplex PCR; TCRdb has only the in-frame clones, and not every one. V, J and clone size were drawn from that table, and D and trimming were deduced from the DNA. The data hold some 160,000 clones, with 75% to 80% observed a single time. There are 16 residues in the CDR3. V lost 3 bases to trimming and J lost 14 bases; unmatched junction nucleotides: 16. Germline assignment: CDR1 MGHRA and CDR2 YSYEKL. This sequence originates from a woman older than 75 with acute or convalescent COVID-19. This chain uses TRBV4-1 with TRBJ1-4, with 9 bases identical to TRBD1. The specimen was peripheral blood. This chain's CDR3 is CASSQAGTGTNSGLFF. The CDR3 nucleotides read TGCGCCAGCAGCCAGGCCGGGACAGGGACGAATTCGGGGCTGTTTTTT.